The 25 T cell receptor beta chains given below trace back to one sample, sequenced in a study of PD-1 blockade in classical Hodgkin lymphoma (dated by TCRdb to 2020 to 2021). What the time point label conveys for this sample: cycle 1 day 1 (C1D1), immediately before nivolumab initiation. Relapse after autologous stem cell transplantation had occurred in all trial patients, and cohorts A, B and C were distinguished by prior brentuximab vedotin exposure. Preparation of the library involved the immunoSEQ multiplex PCR assay. TCRdb obtained this table from immuneACCESS and retained in-frame rearrangements with V and J assigned. These tables miss some clones; where compared with another copy, unresolved V genes account for less than half of the shortfall, and the remainder is unexplained. In this sample the table shows about 98,000 clones, 92% of which occur a single time. About 2.8% of the sample is taken by the ten largest.

Sequences were derived from peripheral blood mononuclear cells (PBMCs), sampled at baseline. The origin of the receptors is a human donor with classical Hodgkin lymphoma.

V gene TRBV7-9 combines with J gene TRBJ1-1; D remains ambiguous. The germline V gene encodes CDR1 SEHNR and CDR2 FQNEAQ (reference sequence). Trimming took 5 bases from V and 8 from J, leaving 12 bases between them. The CDR3 contains 12 residues. The CDR3 DNA is TGTGCCAGCAGCCCCCCGACCAGGGAAGCTTTCTTT. Amino acids: CASSPPTREAFF.

CDR3 DNA: TGCAGCGTTGATGGCCGGGGTGGCTACACCTTC. This encodes CSVDGRGGYTF. J is TRBJ1-2 and V is TRBV29-1; D is unclear. Per the germline V gene, CDR1 is SQVTM and CDR2 is ANQGSEA. CDR3 length equals 11 residues. V was trimmed by 3 bases and J by 7 bases, leaving 9 bases between them.

This clone was counted a few times. This chain joins TRBV9 and TRBJ1-2, with a weak D call TRBD1 (5 bases). V dropped 0 bases and J dropped 1 base, with 7 bases sitting between them. This CDR3 is built from 14 residues. Germline CDR1 is SGDLS and CDR2 is YYNGEE. CDR3 DNA sequence: TGTGCCAGCAGCGTAGGGGACGGTAACTATGGCTACACCTTC. Protein: CASSVGDGNYGYTF.

V gene TRBV6-5 combines with J gene TRBJ2-6; D remains ambiguous. The germline gives CDR1 MNHEY, CDR2 SVGAGI. The CDR3 runs 13 residues. V was clipped by 6 bases and J by 1 base, with 4 bases between them. CDR3 in DNA: TGTGCCAGCAGCCTATCTGGGGCCAACGTCCTGACTTTC. Translation: CASSLSGANVLTF.

The V gene is TRBV7-6, the J gene TRBJ2-7; 10 nucleotides agree with TRBD2. CDR1 and CDR2 from the germline V gene are SGHVS and FNYEAQ. The CDR3 loop spans 16 amino acids. J was trimmed by 2 bases and V by 1 base; bases with no gene match: 5. The CDR3 reads CASSLGLGLATYEQYF. In nucleotides, the CDR3 is TGTGCCAGCAGCTTAGGCCTGGGACTAGCGACCTACGAGCAGTACTTC.

V and J are TRBV4-1 and TRBJ2-7, with 7 bases matching TRBD2. The CDR3 runs 16 residues. Germline V gene sequence: CDR1 MGHRA, CDR2 YSYEKL. V lost 6 bases to trimming and J lost 0 bases; unmatched junction nucleotides: 11. CDR3 in amino acids: CASRERVLADSYEQYF. CDR3 DNA sequence: TGCGCCAGCAGGGAAAGGGTTCTAGCGGACTCCTACGAGCAGTACTTC.

The chain couples TRBV27 to TRBJ2-7; D remains unclear. This CDR3 has 13 residues. Germline V gene data show CDR1 as MNHEY and CDR2 as SMNVEV (reference sequence). The germline V and J ends were trimmed by 2 bases and 4 bases, with 9 bases remaining between them. The CDR3 reads CASSLDPPYEQYF. As DNA, the CDR3 is TGTGCCAGCAGTTTAGATCCCCCGTACGAGCAGTACTTC.

This chain links TRBV27 with TRBJ1-2, with unresolved D. The CDR3 extends over 15 amino acids. In germline, CDR1 is MNHEY, CDR2 SMNVEV (reference sequence). V lost 0 bases to trimming and J lost 4 bases, with 12 bases between them. CDR3 sequence: CASSLSSMGLYGYTF. In nucleotides, the CDR3 is TGTGCCAGCAGTTTATCGTCCATGGGCCTCTATGGCTACACCTTC.

The V and J genes are TRBV30 and TRBJ1-2; D is unclear. CDR1 and CDR2 (germline): GTSNPN, SVGIG (reference sequence). This CDR3 region has 13 residues. V lost 3 bases to trimming and J lost 5 bases, with 13 bases between them. CDR3 nucleotides: TGTGCCTGGAGCCCCAGGCCGACATATGGCTACACCTTC. This codes for CAWSPRPTYGYTF.

The V and J genes are TRBV30 and TRBJ1-5; 8 bases are shared with TRBD1. Trimming at V came to 3 bases and at J to 5 bases, leaving 9 bases not matched to a gene. The CDR3 loop spans 15 amino acids. Germline CDR1 is GTSNPN and CDR2 is SVGIG (reference sequence). CDR3 sequence reads: CAWSGRTGPHQPQHF. The CDR3 coding sequence is TGTGCCTGGAGCGGCCGGACAGGGCCCCATCAGCCCCAGCATTTT.

The CDR3 nucleotides read TGCGCCAGCAGCTTGGAGGCGGGGCGTGAAAAACTGTTTTTT. Amino acids: CASSLEAGREKLFF. The chain employs TRBV5-1 and TRBJ1-4; possible D gene TRBD1, 5 bases. The CDR3 is made up of 14 amino acids. Deletions cut 0 bases from V and 7 bases from J, with 10 bases between. Germline CDR1 and CDR2: SGHRS and YFSETQ.

V and J are TRBV10-3 and TRBJ2-3; D is perhaps TRBD1 or TRBD2 (5 bases each). Trimming took 7 bases from V and 7 from J, leaving 18 bases between them. The CDR3 has 14 residues. Germline V gene lookup returns CDR1 ENHRY and CDR2 SYGVKD. CDR3 region: CAIKWEQGTNTQYF. DNA for the CDR3: TGTGCCATCAAGTGGGAGCAAGGGACGAATACGCAGTATTTT.

This clone was picked up one time. This chain connects TRBV28 to TRBJ2-3; D gene ambiguous. This CDR3 has 14 amino acids. Germline assignment: CDR1 MDHEN and CDR2 SYDVKM. V lost 5 bases to trimming and J lost 5 bases, with 14 bases between them. CDR3 DNA: TGTGCCAGCAGTCCGTCGCGTCCGTTAGATACGCAGTATTTT. Its protein product is CASSPSRPLDTQYF.

The chain joins TRBV7-3 to TRBJ2-2; 9 bases fit TRBD2. Germline V lookup: CDR1 SGHTA, CDR2 FQGTGA. This CDR3 has 16 residues. The V and J ends lost 4 bases and 3 bases, in that order; junction bases with no gene match: 6. The CDR3 region is CASSSGLARYTGELFF. Written as DNA, the CDR3 is TGTGCCAGCAGCTCTGGACTAGCGCGTTACACCGGGGAGCTGTTTTTT. Full variable domain (rest looked up from reference TRBV7-3 and TRBJ2-2): GAGVSQTPSNKVTEKGKYVELRCDPISGHTALYWYRQSLGQGPEFLIYFQGTGAADDSGLPNDRFFAVRPEGSVSTLKIQRTERGDSAVYLCASSSGLARYTGELFFGEGSRLTVL.

This chain's CDR3 is CASSLGDWITYNEQFF. CDR3 in DNA: TGTGCCAGCAGCTTAGGGGACTGGATTACCTACAATGAGCAGTTCTTC. This chain connects TRBV7-8 to TRBJ2-1; tentatively, D is TRBD2 (6 bases). From germline, CDR1 is SGHVS and CDR2 FQNEAQ. The CDR3 has 16 amino acids. V was clipped by 1 base and J by 2 bases, with 12 bases between them.

The chain carries TRBV28 and TRBJ1-2, with D uncertain. Trimming took off 8 bases at V and 4 bases at J, with 11 bases between the two ends. The CDR3 has 12 amino acids. The germline V gene has CDR1 MDHEN and CDR2 SYDVKM. In nucleotides, the CDR3 is TGTGCCAGCGGAAGTACGGGCTATGGCTACACCTTC. Its translation: CASGSTGYGYTF.

This chain uses TRBV6-4 with TRBJ2-2; the D call may be TRBD1 or TRBD2 (5 bases each). In germline, CDR1 is MRHNA, CDR2 SNTAGT. Between the trimmed V and J ends, which lost 8 bases and 5 bases, there was a span of 15 bases. CDR3 length: 14 amino acids. The CDR3 nucleotides are TGTGCCAGCTCCCGGGACGGACTGACCGGGGAGCTGTTTTTT. It translates to CASSRDGLTGELFF.

The gene calls are TRBV6-4 and TRBJ2-1; TRBD2 aligns across 15 bases. This CDR3 region has 13 residues. Germline assignment: CDR1 MRHNA and CDR2 SNTAGT. Germline trimming cut 5 bases from V and 15 bases from J; bases unmatched to any gene: 5. CDR3 in amino acids: CASSSGTSGRLFF. In nucleotides, the CDR3 is TGTGCCAGCAGTTCCGGGACTAGCGGGAGGTTGTTCTTC.

Points on this clone: The CDR3 ends on some other residue instead of the conserved phenylalanine or tryptophan, so this is likely a read error. The limits of the CDR3 on the DNA are not certain, so only TCRdb's listed CDR3 is given. The rearrangement uses TRBV7-8 and TRBJ2-7; TRBD2 is the table's D call, not checked against the DNA. The CDR3 spans 14 residues, counting both ends. Per germline, CDR1 SGHVS and CDR2 FQNEAQ. The CDR3 sequence is CASSSMGLATVLWS.

This chain joins TRBV27 and TRBJ1-3; D is perhaps TRBD1 (6 bases). CDR1 and CDR2 from the germline V gene are MNHEY and SMNVEV (reference sequence). This CDR3 contains 13 residues. V was trimmed by 8 bases and J by 1 base, leaving 9 bases between them. CDR3 DNA sequence: TGTGCCAGCGGCAGGGGATCTGGAAACACCATATATTTT. Translation: CASGRGSGNTIYF.

This chain connects TRBV11-3 to TRBJ2-1; D remains unclear. V was pared by 1 base and J by 7 bases, with 8 bases between. The germline CDR1 and CDR2 sequences are SGHNT and YENEEA. The CDR3 has 13 residues. The CDR3 is CASSLGSINEQFF. The DNA for the CDR3 is TGTGCCAGCAGCTTAGGTAGTATAAATGAGCAGTTCTTC.

The chain is built from TRBV29-1 and TRBJ2-5; D perhaps matches TRBD1 (6 bases). V was trimmed by 8 bases and J by 5 bases, leaving 21 bases between them. CDR1 is SQVTM and CDR2 is ANQGSEA in the germline V gene. The CDR3 covers 14 residues. Here the CDR3 reads CSHQGPGVDETQYF. The CDR3 DNA reads TGCAGCCACCAAGGGCCAGGGGTGGATGAGACCCAGTACTTC.

The chain carries TRBV19 and TRBJ2-1; 11 bases agree with TRBD1. CDR1 LNHDA and CDR2 SQIVND come from the germline V gene (reference sequence). J was trimmed by 0 bases and V by 6 bases; bases with no gene match: 13. The CDR3 is made up of 19 amino acids. This CDR3 reads CASSWGTGGSLSSYNEQFF. The CDR3 DNA reads TGTGCCAGTAGCTGGGGGACAGGGGGGTCCCTTAGCTCCTACAATGAGCAGTTCTTC.

The chain recombines TRBV30 with TRBJ1-5, with D possibly being TRBD1 (6 bases). The CDR3 has 14 amino acids. The germline CDR1 and CDR2 sequences are GTSNPN and SVGIG (reference sequence). The V end lost 2 bases, the J end lost 7 bases, and 15 bases lay between the germline ends. This CDR3 is CAWSLAGASQPQHF. The CDR3 DNA is TGTGCCTGGAGTCTGGCAGGGGCCTCGCAGCCCCAGCATTTT. The full variable domain, completed using reference TRBV30 and TRBJ1-5, is SQTIHQWPATLVQPVGSPLSLECTVEGTSNPNLYWYRQAAGRGLQLLFYSVGIGQISSEVPQNLSASRPQDRQFILSSKKLLLSDSGFYLCAWSLAGASQPQHFGDGTRLSIL.

The gene calls are TRBV5-1 and TRBJ2-5; the match to TRBD2 covers 9 bases. This CDR3 has 16 amino acids. J was trimmed by 1 base and V by 0 bases; bases with no gene match: 4. Germline lookup yields CDR1 SGHRS and CDR2 YFSETQ. The CDR3 spells CASSLAPAGGQETQYF. In DNA form, the CDR3 reads TGCGCCAGCAGCTTGGCCCCAGCGGGAGGCCAAGAGACCCAGTACTTC.